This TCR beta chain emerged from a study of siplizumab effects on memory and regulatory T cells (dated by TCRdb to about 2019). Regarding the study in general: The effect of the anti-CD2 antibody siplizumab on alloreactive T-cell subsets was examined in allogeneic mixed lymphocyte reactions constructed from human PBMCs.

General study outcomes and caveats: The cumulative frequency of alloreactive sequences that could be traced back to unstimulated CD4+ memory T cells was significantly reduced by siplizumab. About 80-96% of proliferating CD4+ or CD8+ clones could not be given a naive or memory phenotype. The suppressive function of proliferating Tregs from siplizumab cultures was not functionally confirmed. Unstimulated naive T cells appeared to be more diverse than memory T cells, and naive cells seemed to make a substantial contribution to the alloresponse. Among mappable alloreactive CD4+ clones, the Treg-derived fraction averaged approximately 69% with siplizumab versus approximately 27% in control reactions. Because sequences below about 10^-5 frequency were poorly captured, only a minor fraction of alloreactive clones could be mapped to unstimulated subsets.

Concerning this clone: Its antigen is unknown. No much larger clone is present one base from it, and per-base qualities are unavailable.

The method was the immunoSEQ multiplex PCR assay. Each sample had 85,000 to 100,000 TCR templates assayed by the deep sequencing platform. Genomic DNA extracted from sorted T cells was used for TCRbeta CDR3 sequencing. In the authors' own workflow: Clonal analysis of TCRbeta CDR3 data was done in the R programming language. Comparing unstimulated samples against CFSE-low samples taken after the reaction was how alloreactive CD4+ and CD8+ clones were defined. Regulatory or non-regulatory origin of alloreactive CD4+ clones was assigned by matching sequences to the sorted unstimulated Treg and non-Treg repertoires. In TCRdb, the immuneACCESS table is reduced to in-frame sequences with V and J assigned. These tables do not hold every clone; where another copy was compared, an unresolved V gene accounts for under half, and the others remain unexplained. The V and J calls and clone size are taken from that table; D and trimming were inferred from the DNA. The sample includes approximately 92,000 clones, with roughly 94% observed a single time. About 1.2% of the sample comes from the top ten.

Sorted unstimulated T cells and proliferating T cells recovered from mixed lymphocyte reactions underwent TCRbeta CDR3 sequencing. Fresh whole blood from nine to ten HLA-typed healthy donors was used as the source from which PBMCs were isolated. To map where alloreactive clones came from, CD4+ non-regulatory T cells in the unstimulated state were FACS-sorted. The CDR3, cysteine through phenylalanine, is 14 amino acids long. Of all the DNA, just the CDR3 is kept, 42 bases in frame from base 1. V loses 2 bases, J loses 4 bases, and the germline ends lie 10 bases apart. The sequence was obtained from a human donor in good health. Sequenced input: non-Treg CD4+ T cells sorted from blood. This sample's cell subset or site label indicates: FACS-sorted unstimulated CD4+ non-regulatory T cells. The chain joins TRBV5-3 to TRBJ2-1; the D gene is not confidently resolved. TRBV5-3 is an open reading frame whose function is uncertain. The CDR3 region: CARSFRRGYNEQFF. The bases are TGTGCCAGAAGCTTCCGACGAGGTTACAATGAGCAGTTCTTC.